This T cell receptor (beta chain) was sequenced during a study of cytomegalovirus exposure and HLA in healthy donors. Study conclusions and caveats: According to an earlier analysis, most TCR beta V segments yielded productive rearrangements about 87% or about 30% of the time. The authors confirmed in vitro that a few CMV-associated chains were specific for CMV antigens. Later, an analysis showed that TCR beta chains associated with HLA were more clonally expanded than others that were equally common.

With regard to this clone: Its antigen is currently unknown.

Researchers ran the PCR with 60 Vbeta and 13 Jbeta primers. Libraries were prepared by immunoSEQ multiplex PCR; TCRdb keeps only in-frame clonotypes and omits some of them. The sample records more than 35,000 clones, around 53% being singletons. The length of the CDR3 is 18 residues. Trimming took 2 bases from V and 2 from J; bases not matched to a gene: 15. The germline V gene has CDR1 SQVTM and CDR2 ANQGSEA. The source is a woman aged 35 to 49 in good health and CMV-seropositive. Source material: PBMCs. The rearrangement uses TRBV29-1 and TRBJ2-7; TRBD2 matches 10 bases. The CDR3 region is CSVERASGGIVSPYEQYF. The CDR3 DNA reads TGCAGCGTTGAAAGGGCTAGCGGGGGAATAGTATCTCCCTACGAGCAGTACTTC.